The rows below give T cell receptor beta chains drawn from one sample of a study of tumor-infiltrating lymphocytes in primary liver carcinoma. TCRdb used MiXCR to reprocess the multiplex PCR reads, holding one entry per CDR3 protein. The data contain about 21,000 distinct CDR3 sequences, approximately 70% of them seen just once; the ten biggest clones take up less than 45%. Sequencing was performed on liver tumor tissue from sampling region 1. These receptors all stem from a man aged 40-49 years with primary liver carcinoma and hepatitis B virus infection. Both conserved end residues are part of each CDR3. D genes are given only for firm matches. Where a row states a size, it is once, few, many or the class of an expanded clone; other rows omit it.

D	V	J	size	DNA	CDR3
-	TRBV6-5	TRBJ2-7	-	TGTGTCGGGAGGCCCGGACAGGCAGCATCCTTTTACGAGCAGTACTTC	CVGRPGQAASFYEQYF
-	TRBV25-1	TRBJ2-2	many	TGTGCCAGCAGCTTGAACACCGGGGAGCTGTTTTTT	CASSLNTGELFF
-	TRBV11-2	TRBJ1-4	-	TGTGCCAGCAGCATAGACGGGTTCGCTAACGAAATACTGTTTTTT	CASSIDGFANEILFF
-	TRBV24-1	TRBJ2-3	many	TGTGCCACCAGTGGTTCTCTGAGGGGTGCGACAGATACGCAGTATTTT	CATSGSLRGATDTQYF
-	TRBV29-1	TRBJ1-2	-	TGTAGCATTGAGTTTCGGAGGGATTCAACTGGCTACACCTTC	CSIEFRRDSTGYTF
-	TRBV14	TRBJ2-1	-	TGTGCCAGCAGCCGATCGAGAGGGGCCGGGTCCTATAATGAGCAGTTCTTC	CASSRSRGAGSYNEQFF
TRBD2	TRBV29-1	TRBJ2-1	many	TGCAGCGTTGAACCGGGTCCACTAGCGGGACGGTCCTACAATGAGCAGTTCTTC	CSVEPGPLAGRSYNEQFF
-	TRBV11-2	TRBJ2-3	many	TGTGCCAGCAGCCGCAACCTAGGAGATACGCAGTATTTT	CASSRNLGDTQYF
-	TRBV6-2/TRBV6-3	TRBJ2-1	-	TGTGCCAGCAGTTTAATCCCAAGCTCCTACAACGGGCGGTTCTTC	CASSLIPSSYNGRFF
-	TRBV7-8	TRBJ2-2	-	TGTGCCAACAGATCCCTAGCGACCAACACCGGGGAGCTGTGTTTT	CANRSLATNTGELCF
-	TRBV6-5	TRBJ1-2	many	TGTGCCAGCAGTTTAATGACGACTTTGGACTATGGCTACACCTTC	CASSLMTTLDYGYTF
-	TRBV7-8	TRBJ2-2	-	TGTGCCAGCAGCAGAATCCGAGCTGAGAGCACCGGGGAGCTGTTTTTT	CASSRIRAESTGELFF
-	TRBV11-2	TRBJ1-1	many	TGTGCCGGCAGCTTAATGGGTACAGGGAAGTCAGTCCGTGAAGCTTTCTTT	CAGSLMGTGKSVREAFF
TRBD2	TRBV5-4	TRBJ2-7	-	TGTGTCAGCAGCGATCCGCGATTAGCGGGGGGCTACGAGCAGTACTTC	CVSSDPRLAGGYEQYF
-	TRBV30	TRBJ1-2	-	TGTGCATGGAGTGGCCGTCCGGGATACTATGGCTACACCTTC	CAWSGRPGYYGYTF
TRBD1	TRBV24-1	TRBJ2-5	-	TGTGCCACCAGTGGAACCGGGACAGAGGTTTCGGAGGCCCAGTACTTC	CATSGTGTEVSEAQYF
-	TRBV29-1	TRBJ2-1	-	TGCAGCGTTCCACTGCCCCTGTGCAATGAGCAGATCTTC	CSVPLPLCNEQIF
-	TRBV11-2	TRBJ2-5	-	TGTGACAGCAGCGTAACAGGAGGGGGCTCGGGGGAGACCCAGTACTTC	CDSSVTGGGSGETQYF
-	TRBV5-1	TRBJ1-1	-	TGCGCCAGCAGCTTGGATTCTTGGGGGAATACTGAAGCTTTCTTT	CASSLDSWGNTEAFF
-	TRBV4-1	TRBJ2-2	-	TGCGCCAGCGGACCCTGCCCGAACACCGGGGAGCTGTTTTTT	CASGPCPNTGELFF
-	TRBV6-5	TRBJ1-4	medium-sized	TGTGCCAGCAGTTACCGGGGGTCAGATGAAAAACTGTTTTTT	CASSYRGSDEKLFF
-	TRBV7-8	TRBJ2-7	-	TGTACCAGCAGCTCGGGCCTGGTGGAGGAGCAGTCCTTC	CTSSSGLVEEQSF
-	TRBV4-1	TRBJ2-5	-	TGCGCCAGCAGCCTGGGGATAAGGGAGGTAGAGACACAGTACTTC	CASSLGIREVETQYF
-	TRBV5-1	TRBJ1-2	-	TGCGCCAACAGCCCGGAAGGAGTCCGAGGCTACACCTTC	CANSPEGVRGYTF
-	TRBV5-4	TRBJ2-3	-	TGTGGCAGCAGCATTCAGGGAGTAAGGGCGGAAACGCAGTATTTT	CGSSIQGVRAETQYF
-	TRBV28	TRBJ2-7	-	TGTGCCAGCAGTGCCCTAGCTGGGAACTACGAGCGGTACTTC	CASSALAGNYERYF
TRBD2	TRBV6-6	TRBJ2-7	-	TGTGACAGCCGAGCGGGAGATGCCTACAAGCAGTACTTC	CDSRAGDAYKQYF
-	TRBV10-3	TRBJ2-7	-	TGTGCCACGTCCGAGGGGAACAAGCAGTACTTC	CATSEGNKQYF
-	TRBV9	TRBJ1-5	many	TGTGCCAGCAGCGCGAGGGACACGACTTCAGCCCAGCATTTT	CASSARDTTSAQHF
-	TRBV28	TRBJ1-2	-	TGTGCCAGCAGTTCCGGGACATGGGATAAGGGCTATGGCTACACCTTC	CASSSGTWDKGYGYTF
-	TRBV11-1	TRBJ2-1	-	TGTGCCAACAGCTTAACCGGGACGACCTACATTGAGCAGTTCTTC	CANSLTGTTYIEQFF
-	TRBV28	TRBJ2-7	-	TGTGCCAGCAGTTCTAACGCGAGCTCCTACAAGCAGTACTTC	CASSSNASSYKQYF
TRBD2	TRBV11-1	TRBJ2-1	-	TGTGCCAGCAGCCTGGGACTAGCGAGAGAAGTTGACAATGAGCAGCTCTTC	CASSLGLAREVDNEQLF
-	TRBV11-2	TRBJ1-3	once	TGTGCCTGCATCTTGTCAGGGGTCAGCTCTGGAAGCACCATATATTTT	CACILSGVSSGSTIYF
TRBD2	TRBV7-9	TRBJ2-1	many	TGTGCCAGCAGCTCAGCGGGAGGAGGGTACAATGAGCAGTTCTTC	CASSSAGGGYNEQFF
-	TRBV29-1	TRBJ2-7	-	TGCAGCATACGGGGCACCTATGAGCAGTACTTC	CSIRGTYEQYF
TRBD2	TRBV28	TRBJ2-2	-	TGTGTCAGCAGTACCGGGACTAGCGGGAAAGTCCTCGGCGGGGAGCTGTTTTTT	CVSSTGTSGKVLGGELFF
TRBD2	TRBV6-5	TRBJ2-7	few	TGTGTCAGCAGTTACTCGGGGCTAGCGGGAGGGCTCTACGAGCAGTACTTC	CVSSYSGLAGGLYEQYF
-	TRBV10-3	TRBJ2-1	-	TGTGCCATCAGTATTCTACCTTCTCCGGACAGTATGAGTGGCGGGGCGGCCTACAATGAGCAGTTCTTC	CAISILPSPDSMSGGAAYNEQFF
TRBD1	TRBV6-1	TRBJ1-1	-	TGTGCCAGTCGAAAACAGGGGGCTGTGTCTGAAGCTTTCTTT	CASRKQGAVSEAFF
-	TRBV11-2	TRBJ1-1	once	TGCGCCAACAGCTTAACGGCCTTCGACAGTGAAGCTTTCTTT	CANSLTAFDSEAFF
-	TRBV10-3	TRBJ1-2	-	TGTGACATCAGTGGGCGTGTTAACTATGGATACACCTTC	CDISGRVNYGYTF
-	TRBV20-1	TRBJ2-1	-	TGCAGTGCTCATGATCAGGGTCAATCAAACAATGAGCAGTTCTTC	CSAHDQGQSNNEQFF
-	TRBV11-2	TRBJ2-1	-	TGTGCCAACAGCTTAGATGGGCGATTCTGCGTGACCCTTTACAATGAGCAGTTCTTC	CANSLDGRFCVTLYNEQFF
TRBD1	TRBV5-1	TRBJ2-3	many	TGCGCCAGCAGCCTGACAGGGTTGACGCCAGATACGCAGTATTTT	CASSLTGLTPDTQYF
TRBD2	TRBV6-2/TRBV6-3	TRBJ2-1	medium-sized	TGTGCCAGCAGTTACTCGATCCTCCTAGCGGGAGCGGGAAATGAGCAGTTCTTC	CASSYSILLAGAGNEQFF
-	TRBV6-5	TRBJ2-7	-	TGTGCCAGCAGTGTTTCACAGAGGGCAAGACAGTACTTC	CASSVSQRARQYF
-	TRBV11-2	TRBJ2-3	-	TGTGCCATCAGCTTGATTAGCACAGATACGTGGTATTTT	CAISLISTDTWYF
-	TRBV6-1	TRBJ2-7	-	TGTGCCAGCTGTGTGACATGGGGGCGCGAGCAGCACTTC	CASCVTWGREQHF
-	TRBV11-2	TRBJ2-1	-	TGTGCCACCAACCCAGGACGGCTGCAGTTCTTC	CATNPGRLQFF
-	TRBV11-2	TRBJ2-1	-	TGTGCCATCAGCCCATTCTCCAACGGGAAGGATGGTGAGCAGTTCTTC	CAISPFSNGKDGEQFF
-	TRBV5-4	TRBJ2-3	few	TGTGTCAGCAGCTTGGAAAGTTTCTATACGCAGTATTTT	CVSSLESFYTQYF